This T cell receptor (beta chain) was documented in a study of blood T cell repertoires in COVID-19. Germline-derived CDR1 and CDR2 are SGHVS and FNYEAQ. The CDR3 length is 15 residues. V dropped 1 base and J dropped 7; count of bases not matched to a gene: 6. TCRdb keeps only in-frame clones here, not all; method: immunoSEQ multiplex PCR. The table includes 210,000 or so clones, 90% detected once. The chain joins TRBV7-6 to TRBJ1-4; TRBD1 matches at 7 bases. This receptor was identified in a man in his forties or fifties with acute or convalescent COVID-19. Sample: peripheral blood. The CDR3 spells CASSLDRGLGEKLFF. CDR3 DNA sequence: TGTGCCAGCAGCTTAGACAGGGGTTTGGGTGAAAAACTGTTTTTT.